Sequencing of this T cell receptor beta chain was carried out in a study of identical twins. Study-wide points: In cord blood, abundant beta clonotypes had fewer insertions; memory showed no trend.

Template switching added a universal primer binding site, and final cDNA carried unique molecular identifiers. Using its own MiXCR run on the 5' RACE reads, TCRdb lists one record per CDR3 protein. This sample carries approximately 1.8 million distinct CDR3 sequences, around a third of them seen once, and the ten largest clones take about 0.27%. In regard to this clonotype: The antigen is unknown.

Every one of the donors was a healthy Caucasian. There are 15 residues in the CDR3. V trimming: 6 bases; J trimming: 1 base; junction bases outside the gene matches: 2. Germline-derived CDR1 and CDR2 are SGHTA and FQGNSA. Sequencing was performed on cord blood. This TCR derives from a newborn girl in good health. The chain joins TRBV7-2 to TRBJ2-2; TRBD2 matches 10 bases. The CDR3 DNA reads as TGTGCCAGCAGAGTAGCGGGGGGGAACACCGGGGAGCTGTTTTTT. Amino acids: CASRVAGGNTGELFF. The full variable domain, with the rest looked up from reference TRBV7-2 and TRBJ2-2, is GAGVSQSPSNKVTEKGKDVELRCDPISGHTALYWYRQSLGQGLEFLIYFQGNSAPDKSGLPSDRFSAERTGGSVSTLTIQRTQQEDSAVYLCASRVAGGNTGELFFGEGSRLTVL.